This T cell receptor (beta chain) was sequenced for a study of T cell changes during pregnancy in multiple sclerosis. Sequencing used immunoSEQ multiplex PCR; TCRdb keeps in-frame clones, though not all of them. The table records approximately 32,000 clones, 89% of them present only once. Trimming removed 8 bases from V and 4 bases from J, with 17 bases in between. The CDR3 consists of 14 residues. CDR1 is SNHLY, CDR2 FYNNEI, per germline. This sample comprised CD8+ T cells from peripheral blood mononuclear cells, obtained in the first trimester of pregnancy. The clonotype comes from a female donor with multiple sclerosis, enrolled in a pregnancy study. The rearrangement uses TRBV2 and TRBJ1-1; maybe TRBD1 (5 bases). This CDR3 reads CASSPRVLLTEAFF. The CDR3 DNA sequence: TGTGCCAGCTCCCCCAGGGTCCTACTCACTGAAGCTTTCTTT.